The rows below give T cell receptor beta chains drawn from one sample of a study of blood T cell repertoires in COVID-19. Produced via immunoSEQ multiplex PCR; TCRdb's table is partial and in-frame only. The sample holds roughly 260,000 clones, 75% to 95% seen once. Sequenced sample: peripheral blood. These receptor sequences come from a person aged 18 to 35 with COVID-19, enrolled during active disease. The CDR3 runs from the conserved cysteine through the conserved F or W. A D gene is named only where the DNA matches it firmly. For some rows the clone size is stated as once, few or many, or as a class when expanded; others skip it.

d_call j_call v_call clone_size cdr3_aa cdr3_nt
TRBD2 TRBJ2-1 TRBV24-1 - CATSDLPSLAGDTNEQFF TGTGCCACCAGTGATTTGCCTTCACTAGCGGGAGATACCAATGAGCAGTTCTTC
TRBD2 TRBJ2-7 TRBV5-4 - CASSLAGGFYEQYF TGTGCCAGCAGCTTGGCGGGGGGATTCTACGAGCAGTACTTC
TRBD2 TRBJ2-1 TRBV6-5 - CASSYATSRDHNEQFF TGTGCCAGCAGTTACGCGACTAGCCGGGACCACAATGAGCAGTTCTTC
TRBD1 TRBJ2-1 TRBV24-1 once CATSDHRTGGVYNEQFF TGTGCCACCAGTGATCATCGGACAGGGGGGGTCTACAATGAGCAGTTCTTC
- TRBJ2-2 TRBV5-1 - CASSLARETGELFF TGCGCCAGCAGCTTGGCTCGGGAGACCGGGGAGCTGTTTTTT
- TRBJ1-1 TRBV25-1 - CASSPNLNTEAFF TGTGCCAGCAGCCCTAACTTGAACACTGAAGCTTTCTTT
TRBD1 TRBJ2-3 TRBV14 - CASSHDRGLTDTQYF TGTGCCAGCAGCCACGACAGGGGGCTCACAGATACGCAGTATTTT
- TRBJ2-3 TRBV10-3 - CAISDTGATSTDTQYF TGTGCCATCAGTGATACCGGAGCGACTAGCACAGATACGCAGTATTTT
TRBD1 TRBJ1-5 TRBV28 - CASSFLYRGPGQPQHF TGTGCCAGCAGTTTTTTGTACAGGGGGCCCGGTCAGCCCCAGCATTTT
TRBD2 TRBJ2-7 TRBV11-1 few CASSGAGDLYEQYF TGTGCCAGCAGTGGGGCGGGAGATCTCTACGAGCAGTACTTC
TRBD1 TRBJ1-2 TRBV11-2 - CASSQTGDGYTF TGTGCCAGCAGCCAGACAGGGGATGGCTACACCTTC
- TRBJ1-1 TRBV9 - CASSILTGNTEAFF TGTGCCAGCAGCATATTAACAGGGAACACTGAAGCTTTCTTT
TRBD1 TRBJ2-5 TRBV7-2 - CASSRGQGETQYF TGTGCCAGCAGCCGAGGACAGGGAGAGACCCAGTACTTC
- TRBJ2-7 TRBV27 - CASSLFRQVSYEQYF TGTGCCAGCAGTTTATTTAGACAGGTCTCCTACGAGCAGTACTTC
- TRBJ1-5 TRBV5-6 - CASSLGSGVPQHF TGTGCCAGCAGCTTGGGTTCCGGGGTGCCCCAGCATTTT
TRBD1 TRBJ1-4 TRBV6-5 - CASMQGAGEKLFF TGTGCCAGCATGCAGGGGGCTGGGGAAAAACTGTTTTTT
TRBD2 TRBJ2-7 TRBV19 - CASSPGLAAAYEQYF TGTGCCAGTAGTCCTGGACTAGCGGCGGCTTACGAGCAGTACTTC
- TRBJ2-1 TRBV10-2 many CASSTSEVNEQFF TGCGCCAGCAGTACCTCAGAGGTCAATGAGCAGTTCTTC
- TRBJ1-3 TRBV9 - CASSVGGKFSGNTIYF TGTGCCAGCAGCGTAGGAGGAAAATTCTCTGGAAACACCATATATTTT
TRBD2 TRBJ2-3 TRBV5-6 - CASTRSAGGSTDTQYF TGTGCCAGCACCCGTTCGGCGGGAGGGAGCACAGATACGCAGTATTTT
- TRBJ2-5 TRBV11-2 - CASSGQSISGGQYF TGTGCCAGCAGCGGACAGTCTATTTCAGGTGGCCAGTACTTC
- TRBJ2-7 TRBV9 - CASSVDGSPPYEQYF TGTGCCAGCAGCGTAGACGGGAGTCCCCCCTACGAGCAGTACTTC
- TRBJ1-5 TRBV5-1 - CASGLGVGQPQHF TGCGCCAGCGGACTAGGGGTCGGCCAGCCCCAGCATTTT
TRBD1 TRBJ1-1 TRBV25-1 - CASNLQGETEAFF TGTGCCAGCAACCTACAGGGGGAAACTGAAGCTTTCTTT
TRBD2 TRBJ2-1 TRBV19 - CASSSRREGNNEQFF TGTGCCAGTAGTTCGCGACGGGAGGGTAACAATGAGCAGTTCTTC
- TRBJ1-2 TRBV29-1 - CSVDGNHGYTF TGCAGCGTTGATGGCAACCATGGCTACACCTTC
- TRBJ2-5 TRBV5-6 - CASSPTAGPQETQYF TGTGCCAGCAGTCCGACAGCGGGCCCTCAAGAGACCCAGTACTTC
- TRBJ2-5 TRBV11-2 - CASSSSTGGQETQYF TGTGCCAGCAGCTCATCCACTGGCGGCCAAGAGACCCAGTACTTC